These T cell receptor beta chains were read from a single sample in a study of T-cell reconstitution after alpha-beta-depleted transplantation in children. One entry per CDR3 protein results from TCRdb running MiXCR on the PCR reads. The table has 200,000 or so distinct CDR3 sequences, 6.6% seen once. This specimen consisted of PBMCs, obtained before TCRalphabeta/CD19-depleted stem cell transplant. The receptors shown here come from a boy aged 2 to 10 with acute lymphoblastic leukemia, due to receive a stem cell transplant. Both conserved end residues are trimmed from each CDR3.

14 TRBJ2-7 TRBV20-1 SARNPDRRIPYEQY
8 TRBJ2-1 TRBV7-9 ASAGSMEF
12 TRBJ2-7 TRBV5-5 ASSWSLQIYEQY
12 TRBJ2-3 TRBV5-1 ASSLAPGEDTQY
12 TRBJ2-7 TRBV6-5 ASSYSFSRDEQY
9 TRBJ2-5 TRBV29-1 SVGDRETQY
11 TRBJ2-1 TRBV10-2 ASRTGGVYEQF
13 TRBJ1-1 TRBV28 ASNPVRGLNTEAF
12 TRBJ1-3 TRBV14 ASSRNNRVGTIY
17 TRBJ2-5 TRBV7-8 ASSLAQISTSGGGETQY
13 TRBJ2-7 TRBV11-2 ASSLGLASSYEQY
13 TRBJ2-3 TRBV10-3 ASGTSGGATDTQY
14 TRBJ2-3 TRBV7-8 ASSLRQGLRTDTQY
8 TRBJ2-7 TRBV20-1 SAKRDEQY
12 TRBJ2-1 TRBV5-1 ASSPGAGYNEQF
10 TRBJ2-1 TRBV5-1 ASSLEDNEQF
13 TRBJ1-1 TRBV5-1 ASSLVGGAGSEAF
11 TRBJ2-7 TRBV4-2 ASSQVRGYEQY
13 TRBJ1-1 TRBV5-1 ASSPRGTLNTEAF
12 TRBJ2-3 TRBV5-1 ASSSDSLTDTQY
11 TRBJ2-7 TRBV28 ASTRDRGYEQY
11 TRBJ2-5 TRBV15 ATSRATGETQY
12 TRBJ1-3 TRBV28 ASRSGFDGDTIY
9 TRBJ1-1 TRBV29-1 SGLVNTEAF
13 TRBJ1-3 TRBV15 ATSRDRFSGNTIY
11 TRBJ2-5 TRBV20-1 SALGVRQETQY
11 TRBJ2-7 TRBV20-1 SAPERGLYEQY
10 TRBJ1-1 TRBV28 ASSPPTTEAF
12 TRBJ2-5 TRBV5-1 ASSDSGRRETQY
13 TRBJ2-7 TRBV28 ASRSKASVAYEQY
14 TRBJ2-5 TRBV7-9 ASSLSTGQESETQY
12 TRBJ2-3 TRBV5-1 ASSLAQDTDTQY
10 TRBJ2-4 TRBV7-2 ASSLDKNIQY
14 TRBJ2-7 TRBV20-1 SARDTSGGRSYEQY
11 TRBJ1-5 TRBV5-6 ASSLAGNQPQH
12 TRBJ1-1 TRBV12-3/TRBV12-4 ASSPRGGNTEAF
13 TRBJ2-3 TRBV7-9 ASSSTSGRTDTQY
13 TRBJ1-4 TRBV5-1 ASSNGAPINEKLF
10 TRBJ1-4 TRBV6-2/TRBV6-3 ASSSSGEKLF
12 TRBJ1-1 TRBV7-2 ASSPQGRRTEAF
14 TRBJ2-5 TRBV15 ATSSGGEGTSETQY
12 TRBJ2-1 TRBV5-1 ASSLQRASDEQF
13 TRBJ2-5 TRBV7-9 ASSFVRDSEETQY
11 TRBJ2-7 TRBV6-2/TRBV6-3 ASSLVGAYEQY
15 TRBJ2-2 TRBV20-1 SARDQGSGWNTGELF
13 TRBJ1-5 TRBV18 ASSPAGGSNQPQH
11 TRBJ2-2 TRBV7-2 ASSGNRAGELF
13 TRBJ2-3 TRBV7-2 ASSFGAGNTDTQY
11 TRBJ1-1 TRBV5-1 ASSLEVDTEAF
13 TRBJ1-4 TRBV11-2 ASSPWGSGDEKLF
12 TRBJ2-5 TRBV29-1 SVEGSSGQETQY
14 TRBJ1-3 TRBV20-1 CASDNGHSSGNTIY
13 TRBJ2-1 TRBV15 ATTRGGGPYNEQF
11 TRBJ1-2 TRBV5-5 ASSSQGGYGYT
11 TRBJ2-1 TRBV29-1 SGSGTGINEQF
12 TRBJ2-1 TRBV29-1 SVEVGGAGNEQF
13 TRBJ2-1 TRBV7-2 ASSLTSAALNEQF
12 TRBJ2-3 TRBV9 ASSPQTGTDTQY
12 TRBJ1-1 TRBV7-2 ASSLSARSTEAF